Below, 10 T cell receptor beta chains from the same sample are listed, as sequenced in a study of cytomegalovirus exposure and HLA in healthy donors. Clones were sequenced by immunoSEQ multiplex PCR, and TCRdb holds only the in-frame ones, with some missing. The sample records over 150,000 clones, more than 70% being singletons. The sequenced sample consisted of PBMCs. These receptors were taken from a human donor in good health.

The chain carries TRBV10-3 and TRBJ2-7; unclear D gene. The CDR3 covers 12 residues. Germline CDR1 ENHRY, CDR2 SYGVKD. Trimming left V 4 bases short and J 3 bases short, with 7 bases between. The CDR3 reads CAISVRNYEQYF. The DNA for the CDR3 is TGTGCCATCAGTGTGAGGAACTACGAGCAGTACTTC.

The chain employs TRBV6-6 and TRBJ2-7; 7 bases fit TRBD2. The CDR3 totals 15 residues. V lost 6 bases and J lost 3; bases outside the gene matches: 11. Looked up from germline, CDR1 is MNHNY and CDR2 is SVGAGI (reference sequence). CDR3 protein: CASRHQRDGVYEQYF. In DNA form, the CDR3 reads TGTGCCAGCAGGCACCAGCGGGACGGTGTCTACGAGCAGTACTTC.

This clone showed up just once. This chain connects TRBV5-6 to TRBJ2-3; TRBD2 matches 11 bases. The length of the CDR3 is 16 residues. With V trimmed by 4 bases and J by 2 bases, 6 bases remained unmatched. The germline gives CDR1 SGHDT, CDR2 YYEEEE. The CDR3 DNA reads TGTGCCAGCAGCCCGGATAGCGGGAGGGACACAGATACGCAGTATTTT. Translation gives CASSPDSGRDTDTQYF.

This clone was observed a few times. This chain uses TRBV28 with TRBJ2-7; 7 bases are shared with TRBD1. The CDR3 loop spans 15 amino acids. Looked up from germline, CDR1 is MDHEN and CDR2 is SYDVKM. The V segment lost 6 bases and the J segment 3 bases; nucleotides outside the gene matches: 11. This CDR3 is CASSPPGQPFYEQYF. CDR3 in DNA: TGTGCCAGCAGCCCTCCGGGACAGCCATTCTACGAGCAGTACTTC.

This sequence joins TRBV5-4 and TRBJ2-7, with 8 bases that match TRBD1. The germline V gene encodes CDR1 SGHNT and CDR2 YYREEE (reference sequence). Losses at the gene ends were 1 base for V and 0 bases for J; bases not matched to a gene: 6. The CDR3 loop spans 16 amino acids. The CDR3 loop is CASSLWTGPTSYEQYF. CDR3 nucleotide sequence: TGTGCCAGCAGCTTGTGGACAGGGCCGACCTCCTACGAGCAGTACTTC.

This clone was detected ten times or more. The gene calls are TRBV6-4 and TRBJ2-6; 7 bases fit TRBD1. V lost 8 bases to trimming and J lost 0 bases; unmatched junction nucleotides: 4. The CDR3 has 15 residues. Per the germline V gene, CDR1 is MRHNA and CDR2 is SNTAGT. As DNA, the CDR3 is TGTGCCAGCGGGGACAGCTTCTCTGGGGCCAACGTCCTGACTTTC. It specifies CASGDSFSGANVLTF.

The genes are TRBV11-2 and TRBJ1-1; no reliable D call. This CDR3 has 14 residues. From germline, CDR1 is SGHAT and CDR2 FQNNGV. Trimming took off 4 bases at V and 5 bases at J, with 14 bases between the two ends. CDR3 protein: CASSSRTGRTEAFF. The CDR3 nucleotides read TGTGCCAGCAGCTCCAGGACGGGGAGGACTGAAGCTTTCTTT.

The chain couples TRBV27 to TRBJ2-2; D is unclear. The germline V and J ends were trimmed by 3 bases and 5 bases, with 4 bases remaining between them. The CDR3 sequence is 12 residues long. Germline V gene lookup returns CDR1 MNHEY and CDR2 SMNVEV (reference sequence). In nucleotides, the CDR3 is TGTGCCAGCAGTTTCCCGACCGGGGAGCTGTTTTTT. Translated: CASSFPTGELFF.

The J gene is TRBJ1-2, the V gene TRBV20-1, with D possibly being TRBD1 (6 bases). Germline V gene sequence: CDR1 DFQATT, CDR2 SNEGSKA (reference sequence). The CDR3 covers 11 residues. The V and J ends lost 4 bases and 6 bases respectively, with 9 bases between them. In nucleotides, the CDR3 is TGCAGTGCTAACAGGGCTGATGGCTACACCTTC. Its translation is CSANRADGYTF.

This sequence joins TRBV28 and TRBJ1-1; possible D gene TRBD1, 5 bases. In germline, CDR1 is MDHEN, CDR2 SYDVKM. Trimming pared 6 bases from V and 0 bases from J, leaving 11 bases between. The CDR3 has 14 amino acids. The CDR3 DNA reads TGTGCCAGCAGGGAGGGACGGATGAACACTGAAGCTTTCTTT. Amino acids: CASREGRMNTEAFF.